The 11 T cell receptor beta chains below were found in one sample sequenced in a study of cytomegalovirus exposure and HLA in healthy donors. The PCR had 60 Vbeta and 13 Jbeta primers. Sequencing used immunoSEQ multiplex PCR; TCRdb keeps in-frame clones, though not all of them. The table has 130,000 or so clones, about four fifths seen once. The sample consisted of PBMCs. The receptors here all came from a man aged 25 to 40 in good health and CMV-seronegative.

This rearrangement joins TRBV10-2 to TRBJ1-1, with 10 bases that match TRBD1. The CDR3 loop spans 15 amino acids. The germline V gene has CDR1 WSHSY and CDR2 SAAADI. Losses at the gene ends were 4 bases for V and 2 bases for J; bases not matched to a gene: 4. In DNA form, the CDR3 reads TGCGCCAGCAGTGCAGGGACAGGGGTAAACACTGAAGCTTTCTTT. Amino acid sequence: CASSAGTGVNTEAFF.

The chain combines TRBV28 with TRBJ1-4; 7 bases line up with TRBD1. Per germline, CDR1 MDHEN and CDR2 SYDVKM. After removal of 6 bases from V and 4 bases from J, the junction contained 2 bases not matched to a gene. This CDR3 spans 13 amino acids. The CDR3 region is CASRDRFNEKLFF. CDR3 DNA: TGTGCCAGCAGGGACAGGTTTAATGAAAAACTGTTTTTT.

The rearrangement uses TRBV10-1 and TRBJ2-7; 7 positions agree with TRBD1. J lost 4 bases, V lost 6 bases, and 6 bases had no gene match. The germline gives CDR1 WNHNN, CDR2 SYGVQD (reference sequence). This CDR3 has 13 residues. The CDR3 sequence: CASSETGQYEQYF. The DNA for the CDR3 is TGCGCCAGCAGCGAGACAGGGCAATACGAGCAGTACTTC.

The DNA for the CDR3 is TGTGCCAGCACCCCCACAGGGGATGCAGAGACCCAGTACTTC. Amino acids: CASTPTGDAETQYF. The chain links TRBV7-9 to TRBJ2-5, with 7 bases identical to TRBD1. Germline CDR1 and CDR2: SEHNR and FQNEAQ (reference sequence). The V gene end was trimmed by 7 bases and the J gene end by 4 bases; junction bases not matched to a gene: 9. This CDR3 comprises 14 residues.

This chain connects TRBV7-3 to TRBJ2-2; TRBD2 might be the D (5 bases). This CDR3 has 15 residues. Per the germline V gene, CDR1 is SGHTA and CDR2 is FQGTGA. The germline V and J ends were trimmed by 5 bases and 3 bases, with 13 bases remaining between them. The CDR3 nucleotides read TGTGCCAGCAGCCCCCGTCCCGGGGACACCGGGGAGCTGTTTTTT. Its protein is CASSPRPGDTGELFF.

CDR3 coding DNA: TGCGCCAGCAGCATGCTAGCGGGAGGAACCAATGAGCAGTTCTTC. This translates into CASSMLAGGTNEQFF. The chain is built from TRBV5-1 and TRBJ2-1; 11 nucleotides agree with TRBD2. The CDR3 is 15 amino acids. V shed 4 bases, J shed 6 bases, and the junction held 6 bases outside the gene matches. The germline V gene encodes CDR1 SGHRS and CDR2 YFSETQ.

The rearrangement joins TRBV6-1 to TRBJ2-3, with 9 bases aligning to TRBD2. V gave up 1 base and J gave up 0 bases; unmatched junction bases: 5. CDR3 length: 17 amino acids. Germline V CDR1 and CDR2: MNHNS, SASEGT. The CDR3 is CASSEGSGGPSTDTQYF. The CDR3, as DNA: TGTGCCAGCAGTGAAGGGAGCGGGGGGCCGAGCACAGATACGCAGTATTTT.

The CDR3 here is CASSPLIRDSYEQYF. The CDR3 nucleotides read TGTGCCAGCAGTCCGCTCATCCGGGACAGCTACGAGCAGTACTTC. The rearrangement joins TRBV27 to TRBJ2-7, with 7 bases that match TRBD1. After removal of 5 bases from V and 3 bases from J, the junction contained 10 bases not matched to a gene. Germline V lookup: CDR1 MNHEY, CDR2 SMNVEV (reference sequence). CDR3 length equals 15 residues.

The CDR3 spells CASGGRGEKLFF. The CDR3 nucleotides are TGTGCCAGTGGAGGGAGAGGTGAAAAACTGTTTTTT. This chain joins TRBV19 and TRBJ1-4; D call uncertain. V dropped 8 bases and J dropped 7 bases, with 11 bases sitting between them. The germline V gene has CDR1 LNHDA and CDR2 SQIVND (reference sequence). The CDR3 has 12 amino acids.

This chain links TRBV18 with TRBJ1-2; D is unresolved. Germline lookup yields CDR1 KGHSH and CDR2 LQKENI. The germline V and J ends were trimmed by 6 bases and 5 bases, with 16 bases remaining between them. The CDR3 has 14 residues. CDR3 in DNA: TGTGCCAGCTCCCTTCCACCTGGTAGTTATGGCTACACCTTC. This codes for CASSLPPGSYGYTF.

The chain has TRBV15 and TRBJ1-3, with 8 bases matching TRBD1. The CDR3 runs to 15 residues. Germline V gene data show CDR1 as LNHNV and CDR2 as YYDKDF (reference sequence). Trimming took 3 bases from V and 2 from J; bases not matched to a gene: 3. The DNA for the CDR3 is TGTGCCACCAGCAGGGACAGGGACCCTGGAAACACCATATATTTT. Its translation: CATSRDRDPGNTIYF. Variable domain in full (rest from reference TRBV15 and TRBJ1-3): DAMVIQNPRYQVTQFGKPVTLSCSQTLNHNVMYWYQQKSSQAPKLLFHYYDKDFNNEADTPDNFQSRRPNTSFCFLDIRSPGLGDTAMYLCATSRDRDPGNTIYFGEGSWLTVV.